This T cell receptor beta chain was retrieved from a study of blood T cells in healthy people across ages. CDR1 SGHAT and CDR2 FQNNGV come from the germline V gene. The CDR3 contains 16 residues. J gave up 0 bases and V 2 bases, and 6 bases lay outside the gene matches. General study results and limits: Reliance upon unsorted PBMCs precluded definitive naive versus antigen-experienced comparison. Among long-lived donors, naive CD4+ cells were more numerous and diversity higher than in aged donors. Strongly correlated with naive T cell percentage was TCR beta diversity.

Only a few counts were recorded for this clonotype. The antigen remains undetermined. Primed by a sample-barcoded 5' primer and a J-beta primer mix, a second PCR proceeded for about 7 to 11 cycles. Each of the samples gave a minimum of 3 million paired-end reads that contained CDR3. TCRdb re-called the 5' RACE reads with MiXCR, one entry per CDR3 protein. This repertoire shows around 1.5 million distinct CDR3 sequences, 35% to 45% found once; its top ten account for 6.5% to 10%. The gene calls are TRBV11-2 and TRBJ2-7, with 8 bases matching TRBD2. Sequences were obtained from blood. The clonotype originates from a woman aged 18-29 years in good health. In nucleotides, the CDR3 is TGTGCCAGCAGCTTACTGTCAGCGGGAGTCTCCTACGAGCAGTACTTC. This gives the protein CASSLLSAGVSYEQYF.